The clone carrying this T cell receptor (beta chain) came up once. In the source study's methods: Counts of nucleated cells, estimated from reference gene primer amplification, were obtained. Assay used: immunoSEQ multiplex PCR; TCRdb lists only in-frame clones, some missing. From that table come the V and J calls and clone size; the DNA was used to work out D and trimming. This table holds 20,000 to 25,000 clones, about 83% found once. V was trimmed by 5 bases and J by 6 bases, leaving 8 bases between them. The CDR3 contains 12 residues. Per the germline V gene, CDR1 is MNHEY and CDR2 is SVGEGT. This specimen comes from a study of blood T cell repertoires in COVID-19. Study background: The samples span acute and convalescent COVID-19 from the United States, Italy and Spain. The cDNA or gDNA used as material had been derived from T cells, B-cell-depleted T cells, or PBMCs.

The sequence was obtained from a man aged 65-85 years with acute or convalescent COVID-19. Sequenced: peripheral blood. The chain uses TRBV6-2 or TRBV6-3 and TRBJ1-5; maybe TRBD1 (6 bases). The DNA for the CDR3 is TGTGCCAGCAGTAAACAGGGTCAGCCCCAGCATTTT. It is translated as CASSKQGQPQHF.